Listed below are T cell receptor beta chains from one sample, sequenced in a study of OX40 agonist ivuxolimab in advanced cancers. Assay: immunoSEQ multiplex PCR; the TCRdb copy retains only in-frame clones and omits some. The table has about 100,000 clones, under 85% seen once. Sequencing used CD4+ or CD8+ T cells sorted from blood, obtained in a trial of the OX40 agonist ivuxolimab. The receptors were gathered from an adult with an advanced solid tumor such as melanoma, head and neck, liver or kidney cancer. Each CDR3 is given with its conserved first and last residue. D genes are given only for firm matches. Size is omitted from some rows. Given values are once, few, many or a class for expanded clones.

d_call	clone_size	v_call	j_call	cdr3_nt	cdr3_aa
TRBD1	-	TRBV27	TRBJ1-6	TGTGCCAGCTGGACTACCGGGACAGGGGGATCACCCCTCCACTTT	CASWTTGTGGSPLHF
-	once	TRBV28	TRBJ1-1	TGTGCCAGCAGTTCCGGGCCCCGCGGGATGAACACTGAAGCTTTCTTT	CASSSGPRGMNTEAFF
TRBD2	-	TRBV19	TRBJ2-3	TGTGCCAGTAGTCTAGCGGGGGGCACAGATACGCAGTATTTT	CASSLAGGTDTQYF
-	few	TRBV2	TRBJ2-7	TGTGCCAGCAGTGTTCACTCCGAGCAGTACTTC	CASSVHSEQYF
TRBD1	-	TRBV11-2	TRBJ2-7	TGTGCCAGCAGCCCACGGACAGGTCCTTACGAGCAGTACTTC	CASSPRTGPYEQYF
TRBD2	-	TRBV5-4	TRBJ2-2	TGTGCCAGCAGCCAAGGGACTAGCGACACCGGGGAGCTGTTTTTT	CASSQGTSDTGELFF
TRBD1	-	TRBV6-1	TRBJ2-7	TGTGCCAGCAGAGAGGCCGGGACAGGTATCTACGAGCAGTACTTC	CASREAGTGIYEQYF
TRBD2	-	TRBV5-4	TRBJ2-3	TGTGCCAGCAGCCCCGGACTAGCCCAAGATACGCAGTATTTT	CASSPGLAQDTQYF
-	-	TRBV9	TRBJ2-7	TGTGCCAGCAGCGTGACCCTAGGGGCCTACGAGCAGTACTTC	CASSVTLGAYEQYF
-	-	TRBV7-9	TRBJ2-1	TGTGCCAGCAGCTCCCTGCGGTCCTACAATGAGCAGTTCTTC	CASSSLRSYNEQFF
-	-	TRBV15	TRBJ2-3	TGTGCCACCAGCAGACAAGCTAGCACAGATACGCAGTATTTT	CATSRQASTDTQYF
TRBD1	-	TRBV6-5	TRBJ1-2	TGTGCCAGCAGTTACTCCTTCGACAGGGCAAACTATGGCTACACCTTC	CASSYSFDRANYGYTF
TRBD2	-	TRBV10-2	TRBJ2-3	TGCGCCAGCAGTGATGGACTAGCGGGAGTGTCTACGCAGTATTTT	CASSDGLAGVSTQYF
-	-	TRBV5-1	TRBJ2-7	TGCGCCAGCAGCTTGGAGGGACGTTCCTACGAGCAGTACTTC	CASSLEGRSYEQYF
-	-	TRBV5-1	TRBJ2-3	TGCGCCAGCAGCCCGGGACGGTTCAGGACAGATACGCAGTATTTT	CASSPGRFRTDTQYF
TRBD2	-	TRBV7-8	TRBJ2-1	TGTGCCAGCAGCTACACTAGCGATGAGCAGTTCTTC	CASSYTSDEQFF
TRBD1	-	TRBV25-1	TRBJ2-2	TGTGCCAGCAGCCGGGACAGATACACCGGGGAGCTGTTTTTT	CASSRDRYTGELFF
TRBD1	-	TRBV5-1	TRBJ2-7	TGCGCCAGCAGCGAAGGGGACAGCTATAGATACGAGCAGTACTTC	CASSEGDSYRYEQYF
-	-	TRBV7-6	TRBJ1-1	TGTGCCAGCAGCTTAGGGACAGCTGACAACACTGAAGCTTTCTTT	CASSLGTADNTEAFF
-	-	TRBV6-1	TRBJ2-2	TGTGCCAGCAGAGCTGGACAGAGCTTCACCGGGGAGCTGTTTTTT	CASRAGQSFTGELFF
-	-	TRBV18	TRBJ2-7	TGTGCCAGCTCACCTCTAGTCGAGCAGTACTTC	CASSPLVEQYF
-	-	TRBV29-1	TRBJ1-1	TGCAGCGTTGCCCCCACCATGAACACTGAAGCTTTCTTT	CSVAPTMNTEAFF
TRBD2	-	TRBV11-1	TRBJ2-7	TGTGCCAGCAGCTTAGCGACGGGACTAGCTGCCTACGAGCAGTACTTC	CASSLATGLAAYEQYF
TRBD2	-	TRBV11-3	TRBJ2-7	TGTGCCAGCAGCCCGTACGGGGGGGCAGAAACCTACGAGCAGTACTTC	CASSPYGGAETYEQYF
TRBD2	-	TRBV6-1	TRBJ2-7	TGTGCCAGCAATATCCTAGCGGGAGGTTCCTACGAGCAGTACTTC	CASNILAGGSYEQYF
TRBD1	once	TRBV6-5	TRBJ2-7	TGTGCCAGCACCGCAGGGGGCTACGAGCAGTACTTC	CASTAGGYEQYF
TRBD1	-	TRBV5-1	TRBJ2-7	TGCGCCAGCAGCTCACCGGGACAGGGGCTCGAGCAGTACTTC	CASSSPGQGLEQYF